This entry lists 16 T cell receptor beta chains sequenced from one sample in a study of early T cells in non-severe SARS-CoV-2 infection. TCRdb reprocessed the 5' RACE reads with MiXCR, giving one entry per CDR3 protein. The sample lists approximately 70,000 distinct CDR3 sequences, around an eighth seen once, with less than 3% in the top ten. The material sequenced was whole blood, taken at baseline. The origin of the receptors is an adult who was a healthcare worker with PCR-confirmed SARS-CoV-2 infection or an uninfected control (not recorded which).

This chain links TRBV5-6 with TRBJ1-6; D is unresolved. The CDR3 consists of 15 residues. V lost 3 bases and J lost 13, with 20 bases in between. Germline lookup yields CDR1 SGHDT and CDR2 YYEEEE. This CDR3 reads CASSSRGRLGLPLHF. In DNA, the CDR3 is TGTGCCAGCAGCTCGCGCGGCAGACTCGGGTTGCCCCTCCACTTT.

This clonotype was seen a handful of times. The gene calls are TRBV29-1 and TRBJ1-1; 8 bases are a match to TRBD1. CDR1 is SQVTM, CDR2 ANQGSEA, per germline. This CDR3 spans 15 amino acids. Trimming took 5 bases from V and 3 from J; bases not matched to a gene: 11. The CDR3 DNA is TGCAGCGTTCGTCGGAGCCTGACAGGGGACACTGAAGCTTTCTTT. Translating gives CSVRRSLTGDTEAFF. Supplemented by reference TRBV29-1 and TRBJ1-1, the full variable domain reads SAVISQKPSRDICQRGTSLTIQCQVDSQVTMMFWYRQQPGQSLTLIATANQGSEATYESGFVIDKFPISRPNLTFSTLTVSNMSPEDSSIYLCSVRRSLTGDTEAFFGQGTRLTVV.

This clonotype was detected many times. The CDR3 coding sequence is TGTGCCAGCAGTATTGATACAGGGGTCTCTGGAAACACCATATATTTT. Protein product: CASSIDTGVSGNTIYF. The chain combines TRBV6-1 with TRBJ1-3, with TRBD1 matching over 7 bases. CDR3 length equals 16 residues. With 5 bases clipped from V and 0 bases from J, the junction kept 7 bases outside the gene matches. Germline CDR1 reads MNHNS; CDR2 reads SASEGT.

A few counts support this clonotype. The chain uses TRBV2 and TRBJ2-3; 9 positions match TRBD2. The CDR3 is 13 amino acids. The V gene end was trimmed by 10 bases and the J gene end by 4 bases; junction bases not matched to a gene: 6. In germline, CDR1 is SNHLY, CDR2 FYNNEI. CDR3 DNA: TGTGCCACGGGCGGGGGGGCCCCAGATACGCAGTATTTT. This encodes CATGGGAPDTQYF. Supplemented by reference TRBV2 and TRBJ2-3, the full variable domain reads EPEVTQTPSHQVTQMGQEVILRCVPISNHLYFYWYRQILGQKVEFLVSFYNNEISEKSEIFDDQFSVERPDGSNFTLKIRSTKLEDSAMYFCATGGGAPDTQYFGPGTRLTVL.

At least ten counts were recorded for this clonotype. V usage is TRBV2 and J usage is TRBJ2-3, with D unresolved. This CDR3 spans 14 amino acids. V gave up 8 bases and J gave up 1 base, with 13 bases separating them. The V gene's germline CDR1 is SNHLY and CDR2 FYNNEI. The CDR3 nucleotides read TGTGCCAGCGACCCGCGAGGCGGCACAGATACGCAGTATTTT. It yields the protein CASDPRGGTDTQYF.

This clonotype was counted a few times. For the CDR3, the DNA is TGTGCCAGCAGACCTACCGCCGGGACAGGGGCCCTGAGGGGCTACGAGCAGTACTTC. It specifies CASRPTAGTGALRGYEQYF. The chain employs TRBV28 and TRBJ2-7; 10 bases map to TRBD1. The length of the CDR3 is 19 residues. V lost 6 bases, J lost 3 bases, and 20 bases stayed unmatched. CDR1 MDHEN and CDR2 SYDVKM come from the germline V gene. The whole variable domain, remainder taken from reference TRBV28 and TRBJ2-7, is DVKVTQSSRYLVKRTGEKVFLECVQDMDHENMFWYRQDPGLGLRLIYFSYDVKMKEKGDIPEGYSVSREKKERFSLILESASTNQTSMYLCASRPTAGTGALRGYEQYFGPGTRLTVT.

At least ten counts were recorded for this clonotype. The chain carries TRBV6-2 or TRBV6-3 and TRBJ2-7; 12 nucleotides match TRBD1. CDR3 length: 14 residues. V lost 6 bases to trimming and J lost 2 bases; unmatched junction nucleotides: 2. CDR1 and CDR2 from the germline V gene are MNHEY and SVGEGT. The CDR3 is CASRGQGATYEQYF. The DNA for the CDR3 is TGTGCCAGCAGGGGACAGGGGGCAACCTACGAGCAGTACTTC.

The chain is built from TRBV5-1 and TRBJ1-2, with no clear D. Germline assignment: CDR1 SGHRS and CDR2 YFSETQ. The CDR3 runs 15 residues. V gave up 2 bases and J gave up 4 bases, with 15 bases separating them. For the CDR3, the DNA is TGCGCCAGCAGCTTAGGAGGCGGCACACGCTATGGCTACACCTTC. This sequence encodes CASSLGGGTRYGYTF.

V is TRBV18 and J is TRBJ1-2; no reliable D call. In germline, CDR1 is KGHSH, CDR2 LQKENI. The germline V and J ends were trimmed by 2 bases and 2 bases, with 6 bases remaining between them. The CDR3 has 13 residues. The CDR3 is CASSPEQNYGYTF. The DNA for the CDR3 is TGTGCCAGCTCACCAGAACAGAACTATGGCTACACCTTC.

CDR3 sequence: CASSLEDRVREKLFF. As DNA, the CDR3 is TGTGCCAGCAGCCTGGAAGACAGGGTGCGGGAAAAACTGTTTTTT. This chain uses TRBV4-2 with TRBJ1-4; 7 positions match TRBD1. The length of the CDR3 is 15 residues. Trimming took 4 bases from V and 8 from J; bases not matched to a gene: 10. Per the germline V gene, CDR1 is LGHNA and CDR2 is YNFKEQ.

This chain connects TRBV7-2 to TRBJ1-1; D is unclear. This CDR3 comprises 14 residues. The germline CDR1 and CDR2 sequences are SGHTA and FQGNSA. Trimming removed 1 base from V and 1 base from J, with 7 bases in between. CDR3 protein: CASSLGLPNTEAFF. CDR3 DNA sequence: TGTGCCAGCAGCTTAGGGCTACCGAACACTGAAGCTTTCTTT.

A note on this clonotype: One end of the junction does not line up with germline, which may come from a read error. The CDR3 protein is CASSYGTGFHF. CDR3 sequence (DNA): TGTGCCAGCAGTTACGGGACAGGGTTTCACTTC. This chain links TRBV12-3 or TRBV12-4 with TRBJ2-7, with TRBD1 matching 9 bases. CDR3 length: 11 amino acids.

This clonotype was counted a few times. V is TRBV24-1 and J is TRBJ1-2, with D unclear. The CDR3 is made up of 12 amino acids. Deletions cut 2 bases from V and 8 bases from J, with 8 bases between. CDR1 KGHDR and CDR2 SFDVKD come from the germline V gene. The DNA of the CDR3 is TGTGCCACCAGTGATTGGTCAGGCGGCTACACCTTC. Its translation: CATSDWSGGYTF.

This clonotype has a handful of counts. The rearrangement uses TRBV4-1 and TRBJ1-1; D is unresolved. The V gene's germline CDR1 is MGHRA and CDR2 YSYEKL. The CDR3 is made up of 15 amino acids. V was trimmed by 0 bases and J by 1 base, leaving 9 bases between them. The CDR3 here is CASSQDGLGNTEAFF. CDR3 sequence (DNA): TGCGCCAGCAGCCAAGACGGCTTAGGGAACACTGAAGCTTTCTTT.

This clonotype was counted only a few times. The chain employs TRBV7-8 and TRBJ1-4; 7 bases fit TRBD1. Germline V gives CDR1 SGHVS, CDR2 FQNEAQ. Losses at the gene ends were 4 bases for V and 8 bases for J; bases not matched to a gene: 7. This CDR3 spans 14 amino acids. In DNA, the CDR3 is TGTGCCAGCAGCTCACAGGGGCTGGACGAAAAACTGTTTTTT. This translates into CASSSQGLDEKLFF.

This clonotype was observed a few times. The CDR3 loop is CSVETGWSGYTF. The CDR3, as DNA: TGCAGCGTTGAAACCGGGTGGAGCGGCTACACCTTC. The chain recombines TRBV29-1 with TRBJ1-2; D uncertain. The germline CDR1 and CDR2 sequences are SQVTM and ANQGSEA. The CDR3 extends over 12 amino acids. V gave up 2 bases and J gave up 8 bases, with 12 bases separating them.